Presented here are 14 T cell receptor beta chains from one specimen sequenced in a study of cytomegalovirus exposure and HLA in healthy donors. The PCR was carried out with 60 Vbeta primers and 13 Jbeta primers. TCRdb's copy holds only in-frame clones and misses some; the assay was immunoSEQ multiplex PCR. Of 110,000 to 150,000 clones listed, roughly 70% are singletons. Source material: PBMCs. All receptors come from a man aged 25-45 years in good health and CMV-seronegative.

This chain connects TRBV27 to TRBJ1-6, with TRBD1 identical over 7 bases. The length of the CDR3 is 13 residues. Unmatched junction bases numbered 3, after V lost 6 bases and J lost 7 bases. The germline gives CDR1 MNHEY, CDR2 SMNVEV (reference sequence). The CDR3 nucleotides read TGTGCCAGCAGAAGGGACAGAAATTCACCCCTCCACTTT. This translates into CASRRDRNSPLHF.

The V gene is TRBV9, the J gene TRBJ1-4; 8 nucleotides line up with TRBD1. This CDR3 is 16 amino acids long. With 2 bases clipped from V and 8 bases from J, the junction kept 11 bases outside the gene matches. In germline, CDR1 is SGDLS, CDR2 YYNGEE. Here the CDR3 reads CASSVGPGGWGEKLFF. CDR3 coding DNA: TGTGCCAGCAGCGTCGGACCAGGGGGCTGGGGGGAAAAACTGTTTTTT.

The CDR3 here is CASSLAWGVGEQYF. DNA for the CDR3: TGTGCCAGCAGCTTAGCTTGGGGGGTAGGGGAGCAGTACTTC. V usage is TRBV7-2 and J usage is TRBJ2-7, with a tentative D call TRBD2 (6 bases). This CDR3 has 14 residues. V was shortened by 0 bases and J by 7 bases, with 13 bases between the two germline ends. The V gene's germline CDR1 is SGHTA and CDR2 FQGNSA.

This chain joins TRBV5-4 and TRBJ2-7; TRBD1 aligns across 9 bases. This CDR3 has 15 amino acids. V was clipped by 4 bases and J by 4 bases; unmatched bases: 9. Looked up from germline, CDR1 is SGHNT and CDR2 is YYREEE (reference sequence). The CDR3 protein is CASSPTGDRAYEQYF. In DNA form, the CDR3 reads TGTGCCAGCAGCCCCACAGGGGACAGGGCGTACGAGCAGTACTTC.

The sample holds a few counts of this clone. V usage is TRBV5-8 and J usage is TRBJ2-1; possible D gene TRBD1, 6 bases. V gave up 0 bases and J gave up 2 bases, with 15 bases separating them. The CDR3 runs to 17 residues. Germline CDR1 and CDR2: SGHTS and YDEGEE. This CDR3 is CASSLGDRDIAYNEQFF. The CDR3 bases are TGTGCCAGCAGCTTGGGCGACCGGGACATCGCCTACAATGAGCAGTTCTTC. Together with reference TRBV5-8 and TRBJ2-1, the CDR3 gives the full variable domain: EAGVTQSPTHLIKTRGQQATLRCSPISGHTSVYWYQQALGLGLQFLLWYDEGEERNRGNFPPRFSGRQFPNYSSELNVNALELEDSALYLCASSLGDRDIAYNEQFFGPGTRLTVL.

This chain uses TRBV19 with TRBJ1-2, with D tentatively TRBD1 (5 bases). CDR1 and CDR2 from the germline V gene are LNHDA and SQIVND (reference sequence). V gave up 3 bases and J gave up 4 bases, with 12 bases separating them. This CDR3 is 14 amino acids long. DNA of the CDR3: TGTGCCAGTAGTATGACCCAGGGAGGCTATGGCTACACCTTC. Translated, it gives CASSMTQGGYGYTF.

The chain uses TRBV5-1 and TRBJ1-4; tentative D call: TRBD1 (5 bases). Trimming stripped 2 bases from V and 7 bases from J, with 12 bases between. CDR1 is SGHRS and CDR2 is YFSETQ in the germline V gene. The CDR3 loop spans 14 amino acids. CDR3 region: CASSFFQGSEKLFF. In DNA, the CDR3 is TGCGCCAGCAGCTTCTTCCAGGGTAGTGAAAAACTGTTTTTT.

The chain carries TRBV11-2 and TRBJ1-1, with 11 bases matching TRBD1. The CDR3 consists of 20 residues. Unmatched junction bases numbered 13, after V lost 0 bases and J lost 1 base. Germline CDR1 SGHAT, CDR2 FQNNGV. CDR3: CASSLDPLRTGGSRNTEAFF. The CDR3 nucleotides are TGTGCCAGCAGCTTAGATCCGTTAAGGACAGGGGGCAGTAGGAACACTGAAGCTTTCTTT.

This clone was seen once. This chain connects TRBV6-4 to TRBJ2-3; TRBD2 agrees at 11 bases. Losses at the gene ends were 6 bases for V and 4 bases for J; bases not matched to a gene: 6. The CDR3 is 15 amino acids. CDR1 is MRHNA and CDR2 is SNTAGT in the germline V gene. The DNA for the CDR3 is TGTGCCAGCAGCTTAGCGGGGGGGCGCGCAGATACGCAGTATTTT. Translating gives CASSLAGGRADTQYF.

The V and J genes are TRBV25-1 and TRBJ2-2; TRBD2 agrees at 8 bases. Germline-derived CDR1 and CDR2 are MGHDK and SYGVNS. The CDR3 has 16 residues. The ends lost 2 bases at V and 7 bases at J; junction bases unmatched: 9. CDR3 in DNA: TGTGCCAGCAGTGAAGGCCGGGGGGGCTATAACGGGGAGCTGTTTTTT. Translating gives CASSEGRGGYNGELFF.

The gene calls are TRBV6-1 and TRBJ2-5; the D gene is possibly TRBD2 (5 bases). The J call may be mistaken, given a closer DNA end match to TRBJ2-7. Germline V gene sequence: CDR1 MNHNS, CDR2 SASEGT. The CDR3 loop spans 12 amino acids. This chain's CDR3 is CASRGAAHEQYF. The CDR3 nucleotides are TGTGCCAGCAGGGGAGCGGCTCACGAGCAGTACTTC.

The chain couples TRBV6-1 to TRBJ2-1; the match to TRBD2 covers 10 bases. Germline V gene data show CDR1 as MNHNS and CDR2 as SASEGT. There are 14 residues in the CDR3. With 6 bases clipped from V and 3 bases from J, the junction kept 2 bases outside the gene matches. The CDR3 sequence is CASRGLAVYNEQFF. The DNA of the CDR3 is TGTGCCAGCAGAGGACTAGCGGTCTACAATGAGCAGTTCTTC.

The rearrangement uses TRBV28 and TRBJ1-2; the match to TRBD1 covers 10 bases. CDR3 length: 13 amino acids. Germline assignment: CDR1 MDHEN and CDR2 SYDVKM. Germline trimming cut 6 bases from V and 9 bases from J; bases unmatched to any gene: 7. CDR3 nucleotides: TGTGCCAGCAGGCTCGACAGGGGGCAGAGCTACACCTTC. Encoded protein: CASRLDRGQSYTF.

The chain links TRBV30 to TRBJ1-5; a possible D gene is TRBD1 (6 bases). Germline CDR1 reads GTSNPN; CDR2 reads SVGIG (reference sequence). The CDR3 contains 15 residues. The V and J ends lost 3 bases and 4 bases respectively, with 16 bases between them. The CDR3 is CAWSTGQPGNQPQHF. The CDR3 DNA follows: TGTGCCTGGAGCACAGGACAGCCTGGGAATCAGCCCCAGCATTTT.